This TCR beta chain was sequenced for a study of chemoradiotherapy in HPV16-positive cancers (dated 2022 in TCRdb). With respect to the entire study: Candidate HPV-specific T-cell clones and common TCR motifs were defined through functional T-cell assays on cells from a couple of HPV16-positive patients. The candidate HPV-specific TCRs and motifs were subsequently tracked in TCR repertoires obtained from 86 patients with HPV-related cancers. The study asked whether T-cell immunity to the HPV oncoproteins E6 and E7 changes during chemoradiotherapy and whether this immunity affects survival.

Notes on this clone: Its recognized antigen is unknown. Per-base qualities were not stored, and no clone one base away is much larger.

CDR1 and CDR2 are read off the germline V gene as MGHDK and SYGVNS. Trimming at the junction amounts to 7 bases on V and 5 bases on J, and the germline ends lie 18 bases apart. The cysteine opens and the phenylalanine closes a CDR3 of 14 amino acids. This entry keeps only the CDR3 DNA: 42 bases, framed from base 1. Repertoires were sampled repeatedly over the course of chemoradiotherapy so that clonal expansion in the tumor microenvironment could be followed. Paper-wide results and their limitations: In HPV16-positive patients, expansion of HPV-responsive T cells during chemoradiotherapy was associated with improved recurrence-free survival. Expansion of candidate HPV-specific clones and E7-related TCR motifs was observed in the tumor microenvironment during treatment, whereas no such expansion was observed for non-HPV-specific T cells. The functional definition of HPV-specific T cells came from only a couple of HPV16-positive patients, and the survival association was reported for HPV16-positive patients.

Libraries came from the immunoSEQ multiplex PCR assay. Here the immuneACCESS table is served through TCRdb, limited to in-frame sequences with V and J called. Missing clones are a known gap in these copies; in checked studies unresolved V genes cover under half, and the rest lacks a known reason. This sample has over 30,000 clones in its table, and about 88% of those were observed once. Clones ranked in the top ten supply around 2.3% of the sample. Specimen: blood, collected from a patient who underwent chemoradiotherapy. The sequence derives from a human donor with HPV-associated anogenital cancer. Rearrangement joined TRBV25-1 to TRBJ2-7, with a tentative D call of TRBD1 or TRBD2, each matching 5 bases. The DNA reads as follows: TGTGCCAGCATCATGAGGGGTATACTCCACGAGCAGTACTTC. It translates to CASIMRGILHEQYF.